Presented here are 5 T cell receptor beta chains from one specimen sequenced in a study of patients and donors after allogeneic stem cell transplantation. TCRdb itself ran the RT-PCR reads through MiXCR, one entry per CDR3 protein. The sample carries nearly 20,000 distinct CDR3 sequences, 4.5% to 6% recorded once. Sample: blood, either unsorted or a sorted T cell fraction (not recorded which). Receptors were obtained from a human donor who was either an allogeneic HSCT recipient or a stem cell or donor lymphocyte infusion donor (not recorded which). It is not recorded whose cells these are; they may come from a transplant donor.

The V call is TRBV7-2, the J call TRBJ1-3; D is possibly TRBD1 (5 bases). The germline V and J ends were trimmed by 5 bases and 4 bases, with 18 bases remaining between them. The CDR3 sequence is 16 residues long. CDR1 and CDR2 (germline): SGHTA, FQGNSA. This CDR3 is CASSRRQSSVGNTIYF. DNA for the CDR3: TGTGCCAGCAGCCGAAGACAGTCTTCTGTGGGAAACACCATATATTTT.

This clonotype was picked up many times. The chain employs TRBV27 and TRBJ2-3; TRBD1 agrees at 7 bases. CDR3 length: 15 residues. Germline V gives CDR1 MNHEY, CDR2 SMNVEV (reference sequence). J lost 2 bases, V lost 2 bases, and 4 bases had no gene match. The CDR3 protein is CASSLTGVVTDTQYF. The CDR3 DNA reads as TGTGCCAGCAGTTTAACAGGGGTTGTCACAGATACGCAGTATTTT.

Many counts were recorded for this clonotype. DNA of the CDR3: TGTGCCAGCAGCTTAGGGGACAGGGACCCTTATAGCAATCAGCCCCAGCATTTT. It specifies CASSLGDRDPYSNQPQHF. The chain combines TRBV11-1 with TRBJ1-5; 9 bases map to TRBD1. The CDR3 covers 18 residues. In germline, CDR1 is SGHAT, CDR2 FQDESV (reference sequence). Trimming cost V 1 base and J 0 bases; bases outside gene matches: 7.

This clonotype was counted many times. V usage is TRBV20-1 and J usage is TRBJ1-2; a weak D match, TRBD1 (6 bases). This CDR3 region has 13 residues. V shed 0 bases and J shed 8 bases, with 13 bases lying between them. CDR1 DFQATT and CDR2 SNEGSKA come from the germline V gene (reference sequence). DNA of the CDR3: TGCAGTGCTAGAGAACCGGGGGGCCGGGGCTACACCTTC. Residues: CSAREPGGRGYTF.

This clonotype was seen many times. It is likely a read error, because the conserved phenylalanine at the end of the CDR3 is missing. No DNA is shown, since the ends of the CDR3 on it are uncertain; the CDR3 is the one TCRdb lists. This sequence joins TRBV7-9 and TRBJ1-1; TRBD1 is the table's D call, not checked against the DNA. Counting both end residues, the CDR3 totals 13 amino acids. Germline V gene data show CDR1 as SEHNR and CDR2 as FQNEAQ (reference sequence). The CDR3 sequence: CASSLVSGQPAQH.